This section outlines one T cell receptor (beta chain) sequence together with its context. The sample belongs to a study of control samples from healthy donors and cancer patients. Sequencing used immunoSEQ multiplex PCR; TCRdb keeps in-frame clones, though not all of them. The sample includes roughly 86,000 clones, 91% of them seen just once. The CDR3 covers 16 residues. Germline CDR1 is SEHNR and CDR2 is FQNEAQ (reference sequence). V was pared by 4 bases and J by 6 bases, with 11 bases of the junction left unmatched. V and J are TRBV7-9 and TRBJ2-1, with TRBD2 matching 8 bases. Sequencing input: blood. This TCR was sampled from a man aged 25-45 years in good health. The CDR3 is CASSSVISGDLNEQFF. The DNA of the CDR3 is TGTGCCAGCAGCTCCGTAATTAGCGGGGACCTCAATGAGCAGTTCTTC.